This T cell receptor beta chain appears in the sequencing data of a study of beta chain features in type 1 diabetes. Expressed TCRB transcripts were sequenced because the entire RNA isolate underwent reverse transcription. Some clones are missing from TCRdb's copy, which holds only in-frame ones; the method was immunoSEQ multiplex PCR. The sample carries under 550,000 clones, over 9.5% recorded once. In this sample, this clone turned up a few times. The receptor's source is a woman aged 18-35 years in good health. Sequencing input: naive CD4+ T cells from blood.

The CDR3 DNA follows: TGTGCCAGCAGCCCCCAGGGGGGTATAACCTACAATGAGCAGTTCTTC. Its translation: CASSPQGGITYNEQFF. The chain has TRBV9 and TRBJ2-1; maybe TRBD1 (7 bases). The CDR3 sequence is 16 residues long. The V end lost 4 bases, the J end lost 2 bases, and 16 bases lay between the germline ends. Germline V gene sequence: CDR1 SGDLS, CDR2 YYNGEE.